The 15 T cell receptor beta chains below were found in one sample sequenced in a study of spatial heterogeneity in lung cancer. Time point meaning: sample taken at primary tumor resection. These receptors have no known antigen. Findings and limits, study-wide: Tumor mutation counts were tracked by expanded intratumoral alpha and beta TCR counts.

TCRdb called the 5' RACE reads again in MiXCR, with one record for every CDR3 protein. The sample yields approximately 21,000 distinct CDR3 sequences, 4.5% to 5% seen once. The sequences come from lung tumor tissue, collected at surgery. Receptor source: a male donor with early-stage non-small cell lung cancer.

At least ten counts were recorded for this clonotype. This chain connects TRBV5-1 to TRBJ2-1; TRBD1 is a possible D gene (5 bases). The CDR3 loop spans 14 amino acids. Per germline, CDR1 SGHRS and CDR2 YFSETQ. V lost 7 bases to trimming and J lost 5 bases, with 16 bases between them. In nucleotides, the CDR3 is TGCGCCAGCGCAAGGCAGGGAAGAAACAATGAGCAGTTCTTC. It codes for CASARQGRNNEQFF.

In its sample, this clonotype was seen many times. The gene calls are TRBV20-1 and TRBJ2-7; TRBD2 matches 10 bases. Losses at the gene ends were 1 base for V and 3 bases for J; bases not matched to a gene: 6. The CDR3 covers 15 residues. The germline V gene has CDR1 DFQATT and CDR2 SNEGSKA (reference sequence). CDR3 bases: TGCAGTGCTAGAGCTCTAGCGGGGGCATTCTACGAGCAGTACTTC. It specifies CSARALAGAFYEQYF.

This clonotype has at least ten counts. V usage is TRBV27 and J usage is TRBJ2-1, with TRBD1 matching 7 bases. The CDR3 loop spans 14 amino acids. CDR1 and CDR2 (germline): MNHEY, SMNVEV (reference sequence). V lost 5 bases and J lost 1; bases outside the gene matches: 2. The CDR3 DNA follows: TGTGCCAGCAGTCGGGACAGTTCCTACAATGAGCAGTTCTTC. This encodes CASSRDSSYNEQFF.

A remark on this clonotype: It may be a read error: a sequence one base away is much more abundant. The chain uses TRBV28 and TRBJ2-1; D is unresolved. CDR1 and CDR2 from the germline V gene are MDHEN and SYDVKM. The CDR3 is 12 amino acids. Trimming pared 11 bases from V and 1 base from J, leaving 9 bases between. Here the CDR3 reads CAGQRSYNEQFF. The CDR3 bases are TGTGCCGGTCAACGGTCCTACAATGAGCAGTTCTTC.

In its sample, this clonotype was seen many times. The genes are TRBV5-4 and TRBJ1-4; a weak D match, TRBD1 (6 bases). The CDR3 contains 15 residues. Trimming removed 0 bases from V and 5 bases from J, with 11 bases in between. The germline V gene encodes CDR1 SGHNT and CDR2 YYREEE (reference sequence). This CDR3 reads CASSLEQGGNEKLFF. CDR3 nucleotide sequence: TGTGCCAGCAGCTTGGAACAGGGAGGAAATGAAAAACTGTTTTTT.

This clonotype was counted many times. The J gene is TRBJ2-7, the V gene TRBV10-3; D gene unclear. The CDR3 is 12 residues long. Germline V gene data show CDR1 as ENHRY and CDR2 as SYGVKD. V was trimmed by 6 bases and J by 5 bases, leaving 11 bases between them. The CDR3 is CAISRKDHEQYF. In DNA form, the CDR3 reads TGTGCCATCAGCCGCAAGGACCACGAGCAGTACTTC.

This clonotype was counted at least ten times. This chain joins TRBV20-1 and TRBJ2-1; D gene ambiguous. This CDR3 is built from 14 residues. V was cut by 0 bases and J by 0 bases, with 6 bases left in between. Germline CDR1 is DFQATT and CDR2 is SNEGSKA (reference sequence). CDR3 residues: CSARELSSYNEQFF. The CDR3 DNA sequence: TGCAGTGCTAGAGAATTGAGCTCCTACAATGAGCAGTTCTTC.

This clonotype was seen at least ten times. J is TRBJ1-1 and V is TRBV23-1; tentatively, D is TRBD1 (5 bases). TRBV23-1 is known as an ORF, though its function is uncertain. CDR3 length: 12 amino acids. With 2 bases removed from V and 9 bases from J, the gap between germline ends came to 10 bases. This chain's CDR3 is CASSQRGRKAFF. In DNA form, the CDR3 reads TGCGCCAGCAGTCAAAGGGGACGGAAAGCTTTCTTT.

This clonotype was detected many times. This rearrangement joins TRBV27 to TRBJ2-7; tentative D call: TRBD2 (5 bases). The CDR3 is 13 residues long. V was clipped by 6 bases and J by 3 bases, with 12 bases between them. CDR1 MNHEY and CDR2 SMNVEV come from the germline V gene (reference sequence). The CDR3 sequence is CASSPRAGYEQYF. CDR3 bases: TGTGCCAGCAGCCCTAGGGCGGGCTACGAGCAGTACTTC.

The sample holds many counts of this clonotype. The CDR3 spells CASRVTGDTGELFF. Written as DNA, the CDR3 is TGCGCCAGCAGAGTCACAGGGGATACCGGGGAGCTGTTTTTT. This chain uses TRBV5-1 with TRBJ2-2; 7 nucleotides line up with TRBD1. Losses at the gene ends were 5 bases for V and 5 bases for J; bases not matched to a gene: 6. CDR3 length: 14 residues. Germline V gene lookup returns CDR1 SGHRS and CDR2 YFSETQ. The entire variable domain, with the rest obtained from reference TRBV5-1 and TRBJ2-2, is as follows: KAGVTQTPRYLIKTRGQQVTLSCSPISGHRSVSWYQQTPGQGLQFLFEYFSETQRNKGNFPGRFSGRQFSNSRSEMNVSTLELGDSALYLCASRVTGDTGELFFGEGSRLTVL.

This clonotype was picked up many times. A junction end diverges from the germline sequence, so it may reflect a read error. V gene TRBV2 combines with J gene TRBJ2-1; 10 bases fit TRBD1. Germline V lookup: CDR1 SNHLY, CDR2 FYNNEI. The CDR3 length is 8 residues. The CDR3 DNA sequence: TGTGCCACCGGACAGGGGGGTTTC. It translates to CATGQGGF.

By frequency in the sample, this clonotype is medium-sized. The V call is TRBV7-3, the J call TRBJ2-1, with TRBD1 identical over 8 bases. The CDR3 has 15 amino acids. V was pared by 3 bases and J by 8 bases, with 9 bases of the junction left unmatched. Germline V lookup: CDR1 SGHTA, CDR2 FQGTGA. The CDR3 coding sequence is TGTGCCAGCAGCTTGACACTGACAGGGGTAGATGAGCAGTTCTTC. It specifies CASSLTLTGVDEQFF.

This clonotype was seen many times. The rearrangement joins TRBV5-1 to TRBJ2-3; no clear D gene. The germline V and J ends were trimmed by 0 bases and 2 bases, with 16 bases remaining between them. CDR1 is SGHRS and CDR2 is YFSETQ in the germline V gene. The CDR3 has 17 amino acids. The CDR3: CASSLGTESYFTDTQYF. CDR3 sequence (DNA): TGCGCCAGCAGCTTGGGGACCGAGTCCTACTTCACAGATACGCAGTATTTT.

Only a few counts were recorded for this clonotype. The J gene is TRBJ2-2, the V gene TRBV6-5; 9 positions agree with TRBD2. CDR1 and CDR2 (germline): MNHEY, SVGAGI. V lost 5 bases to trimming and J lost 3 bases; unmatched junction nucleotides: 1. This CDR3 has 14 residues. CDR3 region: CASSRTSDTGELFF. In nucleotides, the CDR3 is TGTGCCAGCAGTAGGACTAGCGACACCGGGGAGCTGTTTTTT.

The rearrangement joins TRBV6-5 to TRBJ1-1; D not resolved. V was clipped by 4 bases and J by 5 bases, with 11 bases between them. Per the germline V gene, CDR1 is MNHEY and CDR2 is SVGAGI. This CDR3 contains 13 residues. The CDR3 bases are TGTGCCAGCAGTTTCGCGGGAGGGACTGAAGCTTTCTTT. It is translated as CASSFAGGTEAFF.